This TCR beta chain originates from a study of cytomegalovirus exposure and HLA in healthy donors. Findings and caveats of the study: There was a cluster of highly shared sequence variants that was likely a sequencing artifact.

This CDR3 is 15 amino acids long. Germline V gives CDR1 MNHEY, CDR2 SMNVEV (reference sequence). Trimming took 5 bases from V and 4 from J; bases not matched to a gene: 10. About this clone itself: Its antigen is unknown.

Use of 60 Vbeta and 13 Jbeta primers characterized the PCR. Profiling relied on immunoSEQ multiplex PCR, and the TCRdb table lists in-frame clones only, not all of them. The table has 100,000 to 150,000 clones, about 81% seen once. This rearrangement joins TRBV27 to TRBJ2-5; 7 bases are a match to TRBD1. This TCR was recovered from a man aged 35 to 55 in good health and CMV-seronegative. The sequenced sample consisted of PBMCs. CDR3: CASSPGEGARETQYF. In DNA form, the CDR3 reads TGTGCCAGCAGTCCCGGTGAGGGGGCCCGAGAGACCCAGTACTTC.